A selection of T cell receptor beta chains follows, all from one sample in a study of control samples from healthy donors and cancer patients. Produced via immunoSEQ multiplex PCR; TCRdb's table is partial and in-frame only. The sample shows about 130,000 clones, roughly 89% of them seen only once. Sequencing was done on a sample of blood. The source of these receptors is a man younger than 30 in good health. Both conserved end residues are part of each CDR3. D genes are given only for firm matches. Clone size is given for some rows only: seen once, a few or many times, or a class if the clone is expanded.

DNA: TGTGCCACCGCTAGCGGGGGGGCCTCCACAGATACGCAGTATTTT
CDR3: CATASGGASTDTQYF
V: TRBV24-1
D: TRBD2
size: .
J: TRBJ2-3

DNA: TGTGCCTCCAGCGGGTTTTACTACGAGCAGTACTTC
CDR3: CASSGFYYEQYF
V: TRBV6-5
D: .
size: .
J: TRBJ2-7

DNA: TGTGCCAGCAGCTTAGATGCACAAGAGTCTAGCACAGATACGCAGTATTTT
CDR3: CASSLDAQESSTDTQYF
V: TRBV7-9
D: .
size: .
J: TRBJ2-3

DNA: TGCGCCAGCAGCTCCGGGACCCTCGGAAACACCATATATTTT
CDR3: CASSSGTLGNTIYF
V: TRBV5-1
D: .
size: .
J: TRBJ1-3

DNA: TGTGCCAGCAGTTACTCAGGGCCGGATGAAGCTTTCTTT
CDR3: CASSYSGPDEAFF
V: TRBV6-5
D: .
size: .
J: TRBJ1-1

DNA: TGTGCCAGCCAAGGGCCTTGGGGCAATCAGCCCCAGCATTTT
CDR3: CASQGPWGNQPQHF
V: TRBV7-9
D: .
size: .
J: TRBJ1-5

DNA: TGTGCCAGCAGCGTGGCTGGGGCCAACGTCCTGACTTTC
CDR3: CASSVAGANVLTF
V: TRBV9
D: .
size: .
J: TRBJ2-6

DNA: TGCGCCAGCAGCCCGCCGACACCGTCCTACGAGCAGTACTTC
CDR3: CASSPPTPSYEQYF
V: TRBV5-1
D: .
size: few
J: TRBJ2-7

DNA: TGTGCCAGCAGTGACTCCCCGGTAGCGGGGGCCGACACCGGGGAGCTGTTTTTT
CDR3: CASSDSPVAGADTGELFF
V: TRBV6-4
D: TRBD2
size: once
J: TRBJ2-2

DNA: TGCGCCAGCTCCCTTTTGGGGACTGGTGGCTACACCTTC
CDR3: CASSLLGTGGYTF
V: TRBV10-1
D: .
size: .
J: TRBJ1-2

DNA: TGTGCCAGCTCACCAACCCAGCTTCTAAACTATGGCTACACCTTC
CDR3: CASSPTQLLNYGYTF
V: TRBV18
D: .
size: .
J: TRBJ1-2

DNA: TGTGCCAGCAGTGTGCGGGAGAGCACAGATACGCAGTATTTT
CDR3: CASSVRESTDTQYF
V: TRBV6-4
D: TRBD2
size: .
J: TRBJ2-3

DNA: TGTGCCAGCAGTTTAGAAGCGCTCTACGAGCAGTACTTC
CDR3: CASSLEALYEQYF
V: TRBV12-3/TRBV12-4
D: .
size: .
J: TRBJ2-7

DNA: TGTGCCAGCAGTGAGTCTTGGACGGGGTCCTACAATGAGCAGTTCTTC
CDR3: CASSESWTGSYNEQFF
V: TRBV2
D: .
size: .
J: TRBJ2-1

DNA: TGTGCCATCAGTGATAAGTTCTCTGGAAACACCATATATTTT
CDR3: CAISDKFSGNTIYF
V: TRBV10-3
D: .
size: .
J: TRBJ1-3

DNA: TGTGCCAGCAGTGATTCGGGACAAGGGAACTATGGCTACACCTTC
CDR3: CASSDSGQGNYGYTF
V: TRBV6-1
D: .
size: once
J: TRBJ1-2

DNA: TGTGCCAGCAGCGCCCCCGACAGGAACACCTACAATGAGCAGTTCTTC
CDR3: CASSAPDRNTYNEQFF
V: TRBV9
D: .
size: .
J: TRBJ2-1